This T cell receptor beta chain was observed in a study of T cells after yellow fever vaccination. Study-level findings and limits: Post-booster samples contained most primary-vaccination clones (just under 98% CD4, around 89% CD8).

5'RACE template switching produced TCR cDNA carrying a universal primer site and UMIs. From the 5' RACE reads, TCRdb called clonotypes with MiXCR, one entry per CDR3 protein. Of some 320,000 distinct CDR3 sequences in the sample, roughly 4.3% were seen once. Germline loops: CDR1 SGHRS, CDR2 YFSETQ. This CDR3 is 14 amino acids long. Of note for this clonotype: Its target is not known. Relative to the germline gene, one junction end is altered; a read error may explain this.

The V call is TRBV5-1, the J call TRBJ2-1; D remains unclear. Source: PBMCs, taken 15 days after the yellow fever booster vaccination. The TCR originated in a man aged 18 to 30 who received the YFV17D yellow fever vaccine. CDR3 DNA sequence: TGCGCCAGGAGCTTGTTCGGCGGAAACAATGAGCAGTTCTTC. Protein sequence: CARSLFGGNNEQFF.